This section outlines one T cell receptor beta chain sequence together with its context. The antigen it binds to is not known. Base qualities are not recorded, but no much larger clone differs from it by a single base. The source of the sample is a study of shared clonotypes between healthy human individuals (dated by TCRdb to the early 2020s). Looking at the study overall: Three men and a couple of women, aged 18 to 49 years, made up the cohort. For each donor, CD4 naive and CD4 memory were each given three plates, CD8 naive was given two plates, and CD8 memory was given one plate. Different laboratories and diverse techniques were used to prepare libraries and sequence TCR repertoires, to increase sequencing depth and limit assay-specific biases. Blood TCR repertoires of five healthy adults were deeply sequenced to estimate repertoire size and the extent of clonotype sharing between individuals. Between about 0.94 and 8.9 billion PBMCs per donor were obtained by leukapheresis. Findings and caveats that apply to the study as a whole: Because the study included a small number of donors, the genetic and exposure-history diversity represented was limited. Rarefaction of sorted-subset datasets indicated incomplete sequencing despite the large sequencing depth. Across a handful of donors, roughly 5.1% of naive CD4, more than 3% of naive CD8, under 2.5% of memory CD4, and 0.3% to 0.45% of memory CD8 clonotypes were shared. Compared with non-shared clonotypes, the clonotypes found in all four sorted-subset donors had higher generation probabilities. Naive subsets generally had larger estimated clonotype richness than memory subsets did. Based on pairwise subsampling, the degree of clonotype sharing among donors was expected to be affected by sequencing depth. Sampling was restricted to blood, and TCR repertoires in tissues likely differ from the TCR repertoires found in blood.

Healthy HIV-negative adults with no recently reported acute infections or vaccinations were included as donors. Every donor was a Caucasian adult residing in Nashville, Tennessee, USA. CD4+ T cells were enriched through magnetic negative selection, after which naive cells were positively selected on CD45RA and the remaining negative fraction served as the memory subset. Blood was collected by leukapheresis, and PBMCs were isolated by Ficoll-Histopaque density gradient centrifugation and then cryopreserved in liquid nitrogen vapor phase. Purity and quantity of every magnetically sorted T cell population were checked by analytical flow cytometry. Each sorted fraction had its genomic DNA isolated and then quantified by UV absorbance on a Nanodrop 2000c. CDR1 and CDR2 are read off the germline V gene as SGHRS and YFSETQ. From the cysteine through the phenylalanine, the CDR3 covers 14 amino acids. Only CDR3 DNA remains: 42 bases, in frame from the first base. V gives up 4 bases and J gives up 2 bases, and the segment between their germline ends measures 13 bases.

TCR CDR3 regions were amplified from genomic DNA by multiplex PCR using the deep immunoSEQ assay. Genomic DNA extracted from each cell subset was distributed evenly over all wells of several immunoSEQ 96-well plates, and each plate served as one replicate. For sorted subsets, each replicate PCR was loaded with around 220 ng genomic DNA, equivalent to 32,000 or so T cell genomes. The purified libraries were quantified using a Qubit 3.0 fluorometer, sized with a Bioanalyzer 2100, and then quantified again using the KAPA Library Quantification kit. Each immunoSEQ 96-well plate was sequenced on its own single-read 150-cycle Illumina NextSeq 550 flow cell. In the paper's pipeline: Because the immunoSEQ output included only junctional sequences and no quality scores, the filtering could not be the same as the filtering used for full-length reads. Sequences were annotated with PyIR, a Python wrapper for IgBLAST v1.9, using IMGT germline references to assign V/J genes and CDR3. Reads were filtered out if the reads had weak V/J assignments (E-value above 1e-6), no CDR3, stop codons, out-of-frame junctions, or ambiguous translated residues. V3J clonotypes were defined by identical inferred V gene, J gene, and CDR3 amino acid sequence. Percentage overlap between repertoires was computed as shared unique clonotypes divided by the size of the smaller repertoire. Three approaches were used to assess repertoire richness: RTK rarefaction, the Chao1 estimator, and Recon v2.1 estimates of unobserved clonotypes. Generation probabilities were computed with OLGA for all TCRbeta clonotypes obtained by the gDNA method from several donors. The immuneACCESS repertoire file appears here via TCRdb, limited to in-frame rearrangements. These files lack a portion of the clones; in checked studies, under half of the deficit traces to unresolved V genes, and the cause of the others is not known. The V and J calls and the clone size are those of that table, but D and trimming were determined from the DNA. The sample includes roughly 520,000 clones, with 95% to 97% observed a single time. About 0.068% of the sample comes from the top ten.

The V gene is TRBV5-1 and the J gene is TRBJ2-7; tentative D gene TRBD1, with 6 bases matching. The sample taken for sequencing was naive CD4+ T cells sorted from blood. The sample's cell subset or site label, in plain terms: CD45RA+ positively selected. The sequence derives from a woman aged 30 to 39 in good health. The DNA sequence is as follows: TGCGCCAGCAGCCCCCAGACAGGTACCTACGAGCAGTACTTC. Translated, it reads CASSPQTGTYEQYF.